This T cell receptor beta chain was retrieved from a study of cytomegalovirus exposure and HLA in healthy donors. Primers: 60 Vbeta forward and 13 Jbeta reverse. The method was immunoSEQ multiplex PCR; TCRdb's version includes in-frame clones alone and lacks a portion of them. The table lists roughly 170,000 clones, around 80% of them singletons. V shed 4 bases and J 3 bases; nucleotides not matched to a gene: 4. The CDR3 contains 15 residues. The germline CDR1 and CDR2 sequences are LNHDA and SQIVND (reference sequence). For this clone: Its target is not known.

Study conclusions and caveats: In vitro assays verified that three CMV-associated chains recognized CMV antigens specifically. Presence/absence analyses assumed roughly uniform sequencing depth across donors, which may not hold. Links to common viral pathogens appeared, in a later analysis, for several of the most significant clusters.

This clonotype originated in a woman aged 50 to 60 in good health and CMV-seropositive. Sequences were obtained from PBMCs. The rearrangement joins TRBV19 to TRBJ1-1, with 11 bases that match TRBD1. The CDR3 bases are TGTGCCAGTAGTACTGGGACAGGGGGTTACACTGAAGCTTTCTTT. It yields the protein CASSTGTGGYTEAFF.